These 6 T cell receptor beta chains were all obtained from the same sample, sequenced in a study of T cell changes during pregnancy in multiple sclerosis. Libraries were prepared by immunoSEQ multiplex PCR; TCRdb keeps only in-frame clonotypes and omits some of them. The table shows about 43,000 clones, with approximately 91% occurring only once. The specimen was PBMCs (not recorded whether the cells were cultured). The receptors originated from a female donor with multiple sclerosis, enrolled in a pregnancy study.

This clone was detected a few times. The chain carries TRBV4-1 and TRBJ1-2, with D maybe TRBD1 (5 bases). This CDR3 region has 12 residues. Trimming removed 1 base at V and 10 bases at J, with 10 bases between. Germline CDR1 reads MGHRA; CDR2 reads YSYEKL. CDR3 in DNA: TGCGCCAGCAGCCAAGGGGTGGGACCCTACACCTTC. Translating it yields CASSQGVGPYTF.

J is TRBJ1-5 and V is TRBV2; D possibly corresponds to TRBD1 (5 bases). The CDR3 is 13 residues long. Germline CDR1 is SNHLY and CDR2 is FYNNEI. V dropped 3 bases and J dropped 10 bases, with 13 bases sitting between them. The CDR3 DNA is TGTGCCAGCAGTGAGGGACCGATCGGACCCCAGCATTTT. As protein: CASSEGPIGPQHF.

V is TRBV2 and J is TRBJ1-2, with 7 bases identical to TRBD1. Looked up from germline, CDR1 is SNHLY and CDR2 is FYNNEI. CDR3 length equals 14 residues. V shed 6 bases and J 6 bases; nucleotides not matched to a gene: 10. This CDR3 reads CASRKGANSDGYTF. The CDR3 coding sequence is TGTGCCAGCAGGAAGGGGGCGAATTCCGATGGCTACACCTTC.

V and J are TRBV5-4 and TRBJ2-7, with TRBD2 matching over 9 bases. V was clipped by 2 bases and J by 4 bases; unmatched bases: 10. Per germline, CDR1 SGHNT and CDR2 YYREEE (reference sequence). The CDR3 spans 16 residues. In DNA form, the CDR3 reads TGTGCCAGCAGCTTAGCGGGTAGCGGGAGAGGGTACGAGCAGTACTTC. Amino acid sequence: CASSLAGSGRGYEQYF.

The rearrangement uses TRBV5-4 and TRBJ2-7, with D uncertain. The CDR3 is 12 amino acids. Trimming stripped 4 bases from V and 7 bases from J, with 12 bases between. CDR1 and CDR2 (germline): SGHNT, YYREEE (reference sequence). The CDR3 DNA is TGTGCCAGCAGCCTGAACATCGGAGAGCAGTACTTC. Amino acids: CASSLNIGEQYF.

The V call is TRBV30, the J call TRBJ2-7; TRBD2 aligns across 7 bases. This CDR3 is built from 14 residues. Germline V gene data show CDR1 as GTSNPN and CDR2 as SVGIG (reference sequence). Losses at the gene ends were 2 bases for V and 7 bases for J; bases not matched to a gene: 11. CDR3: CAWSQREGLEEQYF. CDR3 coding DNA: TGTGCCTGGAGTCAAAGGGAGGGGTTAGAGGAGCAGTACTTC.